This T cell receptor (beta chain) was sequenced in a study of cytomegalovirus exposure and HLA in healthy donors. Broader study findings: As confirmed in vitro, three CMV-associated chains were specific for CMV antigens. Most TCR sequences showed up rarely, but some public TCRs showed up in many donors.

In its sample, this clone was seen a few times. As yet, its antigen is unknown. The donors were part of the roughly 120-subject validation cohort, which stood apart from the approximately 700-subject first cohort. The assay was immunoSEQ multiplex PCR, and TCRdb's table has in-frame clones only and misses some. The sample has about 260,000 clones, 90% seen once; the top ten hold approximately 3%. The length of the CDR3 is 11 residues. V shed 5 bases and J shed 7 bases, with 6 bases lying between them. Germline CDR1 is MDHEN and CDR2 is SYDVKM. The sample taken for sequencing was PBMCs. The chain couples TRBV28 to TRBJ2-1; D remains unclear. The TCR comes from a woman aged 30 to 39 in good health and CMV-seronegative. As DNA, the CDR3 is TGTGCCAGCAGTAGATTGAATGAGCAGTTCTTC. This gives the protein CASSRLNEQFF.